This T cell receptor (beta chain) was recovered during a study of a mutant IDH1 vaccine in newly diagnosed glioma. Study-wide context: The start of vaccination came 4-6 weeks after radiotherapy alone, or with temozolomide cycles. Treated patients showed a male proportion of approximately 60%, a female proportion of about 38%, and a mean age of approximately 40 years. It was radiotherapy, temozolomide, or both that patients received previously, with most receiving both.

Time point defined: week 11, during vaccination. One vaccine dose held 300 ug of mutant IDH1 20-mer peptide and came with topical imiquimod. About this clone: What it binds is not known.

Produced via immunoSEQ multiplex PCR; TCRdb's table is partial and in-frame only. The table has tens of thousands of clones, around 89% seen once. Germline V gene data show CDR1 as MGHDK and CDR2 as SYGVNS. V was shortened by 2 bases and J by 10 bases, with 14 bases between the two germline ends. The CDR3 has 13 amino acids. Notes on the study in general: Most patients, 90% to 95%, showed vaccine-induced immune responses.

The chain joins TRBV25-1 to TRBJ1-1; possible D gene TRBD1, 6 bases. Here the sequenced sample was PBMCs, taken from a glioma patient whose treatment included an IDH1 peptide vaccine. The receptor's source is a man younger than 35 with glioma. CDR3 loop: CASSERNRVIAFF. The CDR3 DNA is TGTGCCAGCAGTGAAAGGAACAGGGTAATAGCTTTCTTT.